One and the same sample provided the 5 T cell receptor beta chains below, sequenced in a study of blood T cell repertoires in COVID-19. Clones were read by immunoSEQ multiplex PCR, and TCRdb kept only the in-frame ones, dropping some. The data show under 200,000 clones, 84% seen once. The source material was peripheral blood. These receptors all stem from a man between 18 and 35 years old with active or convalescent COVID-19.

V is TRBV4-1 and J is TRBJ1-4; 7 bases map to TRBD1. The CDR3 contains 19 residues. Germline V gives CDR1 MGHRA, CDR2 YSYEKL. The V gene end was trimmed by 0 bases and the J gene end by 7 bases; junction bases not matched to a gene: 17. This chain's CDR3 is CASSQEKGRKGGEGEKLFF. The CDR3 DNA is TGCGCCAGCAGCCAAGAGAAGGGTCGGAAAGGGGGCGAGGGTGAAAAACTGTTTTTT.

The chain joins TRBV7-6 to TRBJ2-1; 8 nucleotides align to TRBD2. The length of the CDR3 is 16 residues. V shed 0 bases and J 10 bases; nucleotides not matched to a gene: 11. Germline V gives CDR1 SGHVS, CDR2 FNYEAQ. The CDR3 protein is CASSLALVAGPREQFF. In nucleotides, the CDR3 is TGTGCCAGCAGCTTAGCGCTAGTAGCGGGGCCCCGGGAGCAGTTCTTC. Together with reference TRBV7-6 and TRBJ2-1, the CDR3 gives the full variable domain: GAGVSQSPRYKVTKRGQDVALRCDPISGHVSLYWYRQALGQGPEFLTYFNYEAQQDKSGLPNDRFSAERPEGSISTLTIQRTEQRDSAMYRCASSLALVAGPREQFFGPGTRLTVL.

The chain links TRBV20-1 to TRBJ2-1; 7 positions agree with TRBD1. This CDR3 spans 11 amino acids. Germline V gene sequence: CDR1 DFQATT, CDR2 SNEGSKA (reference sequence). The V segment lost 6 bases and the J segment 8 bases; nucleotides outside the gene matches: 4. CDR3 region: CSADRVDEQFF. DNA of the CDR3: TGCAGTGCCGACAGGGTGGATGAGCAGTTCTTC.

This chain uses TRBV30 with TRBJ2-7, with D perhaps TRBD2 (5 bases). The V and J ends lost 0 bases and 6 bases respectively, with 9 bases between them. This CDR3 region has 12 residues. Germline-derived CDR1 and CDR2 are GTSNPN and SVGIG (reference sequence). The CDR3 DNA sequence: TGTGCCTGGAGTGTACTAGATAGCGAGCAGTACTTC. It codes for CAWSVLDSEQYF.

The V call is TRBV6-5, the J call TRBJ2-3; tentatively, D is TRBD1 (5 bases). The CDR3 totals 16 residues. The V and J ends lost 1 base and 2 bases respectively, with 13 bases between them. Germline V gene sequence: CDR1 MNHEY, CDR2 SVGAGI. The CDR3 region is CASSYFGARNTDTQYF. CDR3 sequence (DNA): TGTGCCAGCAGTTACTTTGGGGCCCGCAACACAGATACGCAGTATTTT.